A selection of T cell receptor beta chains follows, all from one sample in a study of blood T cell repertoires in COVID-19. Produced via immunoSEQ multiplex PCR; TCRdb's table is partial and in-frame only. The repertoire has some 270,000 clones, nearly 90% of them found once; the top ten carry about 2%. The sample consisted of peripheral blood. These TCRs come from a woman aged 55-69 years with COVID-19, enrolled during active disease. CDR3s include the opening cysteine and the closing phenylalanine or tryptophan. Each record gives: CDR3 protein, CDR3 DNA, clone size, D gene, J gene, V gene. The D gene is left open where the match is weak. Clone size is not always given. Where it is, it says once, few, many or a class for expanded clones.

CDR3: CASRGQSNQPQHF; DNA: TGTGCCAGCAGGGGCCAGAGCAATCAGCCCCAGCATTTT; size: once; D: -; J: TRBJ1-5; V: TRBV27
CDR3: CASSYSGQGSQPQHF; DNA: TGTGCCAGCAGTTACTCAGGACAGGGTAGTCAGCCCCAGCATTTT; size: -; D: TRBD1; J: TRBJ1-5; V: TRBV6-5
CDR3: CASTAPFGTGGFEKLFF; DNA: TGTGCCAGTACCGCACCCTTCGGGACAGGGGGTTTTGAAAAACTGTTTTTT; size: -; D: TRBD1; J: TRBJ1-4; V: TRBV19
CDR3: CASSGAVYGYTF; DNA: TGTGCCAGTAGTGGTGCAGTTTACGGCTACACCTTC; size: -; D: -; J: TRBJ1-2; V: TRBV19
CDR3: CASSPHRARMQPQHF; DNA: TGTGCCAGCAGTCCCCACAGGGCCCGGATGCAGCCCCAGCATTTT; size: -; D: -; J: TRBJ1-5; V: TRBV27
CDR3: CASSQDGTSGGPRYF; DNA: TGTGCCAGCAGCCAAGATGGGACTAGCGGGGGGCCACGGTACTTC; size: -; D: TRBD2; J: TRBJ2-5; V: TRBV14
CDR3: CASSFATGGLSYEQYF; DNA: TGTGCCAGCAGTTTCGCTACAGGGGGCCTCTCCTACGAGCAGTACTTC; size: -; D: TRBD1; J: TRBJ2-7; V: TRBV27
CDR3: CASRDSSLYREYGYTF; DNA: TGTGCCAGTCGGGACAGTTCACTTTACCGCGAGTATGGCTACACCTTC; size: -; D: TRBD1; J: TRBJ1-2; V: TRBV6-6
CDR3: CSASGGEGYTF; DNA: TGCAGTGCTAGTGGGGGCGAAGGCTACACCTTC; size: -; D: -; J: TRBJ1-2; V: TRBV20-1
CDR3: CASSLRGSIITDTQYF; DNA: TGTGCCAGCAGCTTGAGGGGGTCGATCATCACAGATACGCAGTATTTT; size: -; D: -; J: TRBJ2-3; V: TRBV7-2
CDR3: CASSHWGGETQYF; DNA: TGTGCCAGCAGCCACTGGGGAGGAGAGACCCAGTACTTC; size: -; D: -; J: TRBJ2-5; V: TRBV5-5
CDR3: CASSPDLGPGGNQPQHF; DNA: TGTGCCAGCAGCCCCGACCTGGGTCCCGGGGGCAATCAGCCCCAGCATTTT; size: -; D: -; J: TRBJ1-5; V: TRBV3-1/TRBV3-2
CDR3: CASSLRGSPYGYTF; DNA: TGTGCCAGCAGCCTACGCGGCTCCCCCTATGGCTACACCTTC; size: -; D: -; J: TRBJ1-2; V: TRBV5-4
CDR3: CATSRVPGRNYGYTF; DNA: TGTGCCACCAGCAGAGTTCCAGGGCGAAACTATGGCTACACCTTC; size: -; D: -; J: TRBJ1-2; V: TRBV15
CDR3: CASSSPGLAGGNNEQFF; DNA: TGTGCCAGCAGTTCCCCCGGATTAGCGGGGGGTAACAATGAGCAGTTCTTC; size: -; D: TRBD2; J: TRBJ2-1; V: TRBV27
CDR3: CASDVDTRGEVSNQPQHF; DNA: TGTGCCAGCGACGTGGACACTCGGGGGGAGGTGAGCAATCAGCCCCAGCATTTT; size: -; D: -; J: TRBJ1-5; V: TRBV11-3
CDR3: CASSLGRDRDEKLFF; DNA: TGTGCCAGCAGCTTAGGCCGGGACAGGGACGAAAAACTGTTTTTT; size: -; D: TRBD1; J: TRBJ1-4; V: TRBV13
CDR3: CASSPRRLAGGWDEQFF; DNA: TGTGCCAGCAGCCCAAGGCGCCTAGCGGGGGGATGGGATGAGCAGTTCTTC; size: -; D: TRBD2; J: TRBJ2-1; V: TRBV7-9
CDR3: CASSLGGVRNTEAFF; DNA: TGTGCCAGTAGTCTAGGGGGCGTTAGGAACACTGAAGCTTTCTTT; size: -; D: TRBD1; J: TRBJ1-1; V: TRBV19
CDR3: CASSRTSGNTGELFF; DNA: TGTGCCAGCAGCCGGACTAGCGGGAACACCGGGGAGCTGTTTTTT; size: -; D: TRBD2; J: TRBJ2-2; V: TRBV4-2
CDR3: CASSETGGETQYF; DNA: TGTGCCAGCAGCGAGACAGGGGGGGAGACCCAGTACTTC; size: -; D: TRBD1; J: TRBJ2-5; V: TRBV6-2/TRBV6-3
CDR3: CASSEGWAPRDSPLHF; DNA: TGTGCCAGCAGCGAGGGTTGGGCCCCTCGGGATTCACCCCTCCACTTT; size: -; D: -; J: TRBJ1-6; V: TRBV5-4
CDR3: CASSQKGGKLFF; DNA: TGCGCCAGCAGCCAAAAAGGGGGAAAACTGTTTTTT; size: few; D: -; J: TRBJ1-4; V: TRBV4-1
CDR3: CASSYSSGTGSMNTEAFF; DNA: TGTGCCAGCAGTTACTCATCCGGGACAGGTAGCATGAACACTGAAGCTTTCTTT; size: -; D: TRBD1; J: TRBJ1-1; V: TRBV6-2/TRBV6-3
CDR3: CASSLQGANNYGYTF; DNA: TGCGCCAGCAGCTTACAGGGGGCCAATAACTATGGCTACACCTTC; size: -; D: TRBD1; J: TRBJ1-2; V: TRBV5-1
CDR3: CSVDWGLATGELFF; DNA: TGCAGCGTTGATTGGGGACTAGCGACCGGGGAGCTGTTTTTT; size: -; D: TRBD2; J: TRBJ2-2; V: TRBV29-1
CDR3: CASSPPVEGAGELFF; DNA: TGTGCCAGCTCACCACCGGTGGAGGGAGCCGGGGAGCTGTTTTTT; size: -; D: -; J: TRBJ2-2; V: TRBV18
CDR3: CASARGGFTEAFF; DNA: TGTGCCAGCGCGCGGGGGGGGTTCACTGAAGCTTTCTTT; size: -; D: -; J: TRBJ1-1; V: TRBV6-6
CDR3: CASSATSGQETQYF; DNA: TGTGCCAGCAGCGCGACTAGCGGGCAAGAGACCCAGTACTTC; size: -; D: TRBD2; J: TRBJ2-5; V: TRBV9
CDR3: CASSLVNYEQYF; DNA: TGTGCCAGCAGCTTGGTAAATTACGAGCAGTACTTC; size: once; D: -; J: TRBJ2-7; V: TRBV5-6
CDR3: CASSAGGGGTDTQYF; DNA: TGTGCCAGCAGCGCTGGCGGGGGGGGCACAGATACGCAGTATTTT; size: -; D: TRBD2; J: TRBJ2-3; V: TRBV5-4
CDR3: CASRKRQDTEAFF; DNA: TGTGCCAGTAGAAAAAGGCAGGACACTGAAGCTTTCTTT; size: -; D: -; J: TRBJ1-1; V: TRBV19
CDR3: CASSPRDTEKLFF; DNA: TGTGCCAGCAGCCCCCGGGACACAGAAAAACTGTTTTTT; size: -; D: -; J: TRBJ1-4; V: TRBV5-5
CDR3: CASSWDRGNSPLHF; DNA: TGTGCCAGCAGTTGGGACAGGGGGAATTCACCCCTCCACTTT; size: once; D: TRBD1; J: TRBJ1-6; V: TRBV5-4
CDR3: CASSLTTGYSEKLFF; DNA: TGTGCCAGCAGTTTAACGACAGGGTACAGCGAAAAACTGTTTTTT; size: -; D: TRBD1; J: TRBJ1-4; V: TRBV27
CDR3: CASSLRQTTGELFF; DNA: TGTGCCAGCAGCCTACGACAGACCACCGGGGAGCTGTTTTTT; size: -; D: -; J: TRBJ2-2; V: TRBV9
CDR3: CATSRVPRNEQFF; DNA: TGTGCCACCAGCAGAGTGCCCAGGAATGAGCAGTTCTTC; size: -; D: -; J: TRBJ2-1; V: TRBV15